This record looks at one T cell receptor beta chain sequence and its context. Antigen specificity is unknown. The record originates from a study of CD8 T cells in Susac syndrome. Study-level points and caveats: By the study's own acknowledgment, its TCR sequencing and HLA analysis included relatively few individuals.

Looked up from germline, CDR1 is KGHSH and CDR2 is LQKENI. The ends were cut back, 6 bases at V and 2 bases at J, with 22 bases in the middle. CDR3 length equals 17 residues. The CD8+ and CD4+ T cells were isolated magnetically using a negative isolation approach, whereas the TEMRA cells were enriched by FACS. With random hexamers, reverse transcription was performed on 0.5 to 1 ug of RNA. It was immunoSEQ multiplex PCR that amplified TCR beta CDR3 across 54 Vbeta and 13 Jbeta. TCRdb reanalysed the immunoSEQ multiplex PCR reads using MiXCR and keeps one entry per CDR3 protein. The data contain approximately 190,000 distinct CDR3 sequences, 91% of them singletons.

Sequences were obtained from CD4+ T cells from PBMCs. This rearrangement joins TRBV18 to TRBJ1-2; TRBD1 is a possible D gene (5 bases). The origin of this receptor is a human donor with Susac syndrome. The DNA for the CDR3 is TGTGCCAGCTCTCAAGTGCCTGTCGGGACGGGGAACTATGGCTACACCTTC. Translating gives CASSQVPVGTGNYGYTF. The variable domain in full, completed from reference TRBV18 and TRBJ1-2, reads NAGVMQNPRHLVRRRGQEARLRCSPMKGHSHVYWYRQLPEEGLKFMVYLQKENIIDESGMPKERFSAEFPKEGPSILRIQQVVRGDSAAYFCASSQVPVGTGNYGYTFGSGTRLTVV.